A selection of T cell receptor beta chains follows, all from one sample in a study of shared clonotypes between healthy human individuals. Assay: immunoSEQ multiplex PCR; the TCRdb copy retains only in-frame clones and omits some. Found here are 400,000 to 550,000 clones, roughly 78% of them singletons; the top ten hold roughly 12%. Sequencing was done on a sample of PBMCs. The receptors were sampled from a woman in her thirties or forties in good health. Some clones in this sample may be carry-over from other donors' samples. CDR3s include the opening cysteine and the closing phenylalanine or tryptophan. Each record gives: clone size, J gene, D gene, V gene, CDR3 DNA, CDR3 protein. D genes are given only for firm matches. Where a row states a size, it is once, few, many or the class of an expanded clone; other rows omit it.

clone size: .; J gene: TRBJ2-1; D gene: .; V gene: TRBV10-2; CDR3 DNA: TGCGCCAGCAATATTGCAGGGCCCAATGAGCAGTTCTTC; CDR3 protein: CASNIAGPNEQFF
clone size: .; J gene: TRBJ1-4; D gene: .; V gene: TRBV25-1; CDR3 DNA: TGTGCCAGCAGTGAATACGGGCAGGGGCCCGAAAAACTGTTTTTT; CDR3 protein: CASSEYGQGPEKLFF
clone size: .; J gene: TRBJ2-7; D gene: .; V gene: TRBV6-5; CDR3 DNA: TGTGCCAGCAGTCCACGGAGGATGTCCTACGAGCAGTACTTC; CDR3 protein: CASSPRRMSYEQYF
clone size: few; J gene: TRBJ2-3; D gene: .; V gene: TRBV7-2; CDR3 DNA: TGTGCCAGCAGCCCAGGGGCCTCGGGAGATACGCAGTATTTT; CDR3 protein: CASSPGASGDTQYF
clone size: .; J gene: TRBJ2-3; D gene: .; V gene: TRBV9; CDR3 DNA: TGTGCCAGCAGCACCCCCGGTACGCAGTATTTT; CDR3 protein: CASSTPGTQYF
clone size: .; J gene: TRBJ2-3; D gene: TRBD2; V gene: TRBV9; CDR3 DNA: TGTGCCAGCAGCGTACTAGCGGGAGCGACAGATACGCAGTATTTT; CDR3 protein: CASSVLAGATDTQYF
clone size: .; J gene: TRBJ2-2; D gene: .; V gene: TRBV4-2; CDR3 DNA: TGTGCCAGCAGCCAAGGCCGGGTGGGGACCGGGGAGCTGTTTTTT; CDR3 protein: CASSQGRVGTGELFF
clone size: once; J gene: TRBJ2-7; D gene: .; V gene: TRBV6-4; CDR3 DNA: TGTGCCAGCAGTGACTCGAGGCAGGGGGGGAACGAGCAGTACTTC; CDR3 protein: CASSDSRQGGNEQYF
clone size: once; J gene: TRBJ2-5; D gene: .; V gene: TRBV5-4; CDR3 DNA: TGTGCCAGCAGCAACTTGGGGAGATTAAAAGAGACCCAGTACTTC; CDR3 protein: CASSNLGRLKETQYF
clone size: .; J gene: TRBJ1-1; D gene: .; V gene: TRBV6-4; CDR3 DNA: TGTGCCAGCAGTGAGTCAAGCTCCACTGAAGCTTTCTTT; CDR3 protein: CASSESSSTEAFF
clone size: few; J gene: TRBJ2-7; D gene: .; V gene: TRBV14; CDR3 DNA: TGTGCCAGCAGCCACACACGGGGGAGCGGCCCGAGCTCCTACGAGCAGTACTTC; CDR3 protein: CASSHTRGSGPSSYEQYF
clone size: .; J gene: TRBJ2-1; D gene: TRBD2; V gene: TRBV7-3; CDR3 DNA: TGTGCCAGCAGCCCGCGACTAGCGGCCTCCTACAATGAGCAGTTCTTC; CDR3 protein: CASSPRLAASYNEQFF
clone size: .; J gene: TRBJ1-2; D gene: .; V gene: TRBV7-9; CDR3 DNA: TGTGCCAGCAGCTTAGAGCCGGTTGGCTACACCTTC; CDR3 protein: CASSLEPVGYTF
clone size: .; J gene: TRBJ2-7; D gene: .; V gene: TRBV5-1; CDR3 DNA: TGCGCCAGCAGCTTGGCCATAGGGTCCTTCCACGAGCAGTACTTC; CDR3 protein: CASSLAIGSFHEQYF
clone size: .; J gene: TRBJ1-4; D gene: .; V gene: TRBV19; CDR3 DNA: TGTGCCAGTAGAGGGGACGCAACTAATGAAAAACTGTTTTTT; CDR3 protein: CASRGDATNEKLFF
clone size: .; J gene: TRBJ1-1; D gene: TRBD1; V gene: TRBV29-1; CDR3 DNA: TGCAGCGTTGAAGATCCATCGGGACAGGTCCGGTCTGAAGCTTTCTTT; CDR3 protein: CSVEDPSGQVRSEAFF
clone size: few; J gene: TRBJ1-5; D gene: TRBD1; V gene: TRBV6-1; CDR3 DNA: TGTGCCAGCAGCCAGGGGGTTACGGCCCAGCATTTT; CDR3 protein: CASSQGVTAQHF
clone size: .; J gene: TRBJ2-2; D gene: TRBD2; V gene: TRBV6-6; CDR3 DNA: TGTGCCAGCAGTACCCAGAGGCGGGAGGGAAACGGGGAGCTGTTTTTT; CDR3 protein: CASSTQRREGNGELFF
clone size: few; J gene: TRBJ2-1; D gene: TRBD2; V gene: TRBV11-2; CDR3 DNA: TGTGCCAGCAGCTTGTATGGGAGGACTAGCGACAATGAGCAGTTCTTC; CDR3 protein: CASSLYGRTSDNEQFF
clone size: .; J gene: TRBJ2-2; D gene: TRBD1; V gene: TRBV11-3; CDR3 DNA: TGTGCCAGCAGTCAAAGACAGGGGGTCGCCGGGGAGCTGTTTTTT; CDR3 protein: CASSQRQGVAGELFF
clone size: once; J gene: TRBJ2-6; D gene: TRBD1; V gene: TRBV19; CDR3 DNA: TGTGCCAGTATCTGGGACAGGGTCTCTGGGGCCAACGTCCTGACTTTC; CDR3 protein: CASIWDRVSGANVLTF
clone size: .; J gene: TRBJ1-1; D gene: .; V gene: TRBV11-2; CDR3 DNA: TGTGCCAGCAGCTTAGATCTCGCTACTGAAGCTTTCTTT; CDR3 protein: CASSLDLATEAFF
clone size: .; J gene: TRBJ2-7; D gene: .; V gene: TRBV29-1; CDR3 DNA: TGCAGCGTTGAAGCGTCGCGGGATGTGGGAGAGCAGTACTTC; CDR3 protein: CSVEASRDVGEQYF
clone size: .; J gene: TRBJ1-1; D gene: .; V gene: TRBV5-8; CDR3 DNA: TGTGCCAGCAGCTTGAGGGCGGGGACGGGGGAAGCTTTCTTT; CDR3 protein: CASSLRAGTGEAFF
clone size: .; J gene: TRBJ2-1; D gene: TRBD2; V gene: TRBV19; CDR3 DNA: TGTGCCAGTAGTATGGTTTCTAGCGGGAGTTGGTACAATGAGCAGTTCTTC; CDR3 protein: CASSMVSSGSWYNEQFF
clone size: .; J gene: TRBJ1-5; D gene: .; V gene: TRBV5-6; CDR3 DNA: TGTGCCAGCAGCTTGGGTGTCTACAGGTCCAATCAGCCCCAGCATTTT; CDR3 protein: CASSLGVYRSNQPQHF
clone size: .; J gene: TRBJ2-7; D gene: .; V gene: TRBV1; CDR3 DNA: TGCACCAGCAGCCTACTAGCGGGAGGTCTCGGGTACGAGCAGTACTTC; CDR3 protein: CTSSLLAGGLGYEQYF
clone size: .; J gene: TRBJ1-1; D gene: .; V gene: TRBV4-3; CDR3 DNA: TGCGCCAGCAGCCAGAGTTCTACAGGGTTGGCTCCTGAAGCTTTCTTT; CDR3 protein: CASSQSSTGLAPEAFF
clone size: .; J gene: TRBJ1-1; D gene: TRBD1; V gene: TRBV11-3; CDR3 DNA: TGTGCCAGCAGTCAGGGGGCGGACACTGAAGCTTTCTTT; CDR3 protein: CASSQGADTEAFF
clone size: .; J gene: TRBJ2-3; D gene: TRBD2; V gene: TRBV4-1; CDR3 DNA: TGCGCCAGCAGCCAAGATGGTCCTAGCGGGAGTTCAGGTACGCAGTATTTT; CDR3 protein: CASSQDGPSGSSGTQYF
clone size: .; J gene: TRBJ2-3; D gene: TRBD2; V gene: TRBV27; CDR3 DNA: TGTGCCAGCAGTTTGGTGGGAGCGGGAGTTTTTCCAGATACGCAGTATTTT; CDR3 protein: CASSLVGAGVFPDTQYF
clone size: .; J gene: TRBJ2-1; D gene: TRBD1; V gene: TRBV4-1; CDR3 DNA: TGCGCCAGCAGCCAGAGGCAGGGGGCGGTTATTGAGCAGTTCTTC; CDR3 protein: CASSQRQGAVIEQFF
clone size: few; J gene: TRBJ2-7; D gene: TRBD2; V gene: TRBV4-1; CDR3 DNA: TGCGCCAGCAGCCAAACTCTAGCGGGAGGGCCCTACGAGCAGTACTTC; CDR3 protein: CASSQTLAGGPYEQYF
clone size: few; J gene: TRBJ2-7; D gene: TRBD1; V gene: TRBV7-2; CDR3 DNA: TGTGCCAGCAGAGAGGGACAGCTGTACGAGCAGTACTTC; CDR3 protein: CASREGQLYEQYF
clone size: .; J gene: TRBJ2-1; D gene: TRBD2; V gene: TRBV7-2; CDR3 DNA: TGTGCCAGCAGCTCCCTAGCGGGAGTTCGGGGCAATGAGCAGTTCTTC; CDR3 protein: CASSSLAGVRGNEQFF
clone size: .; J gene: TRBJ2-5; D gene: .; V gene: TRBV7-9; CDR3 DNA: TGTGCCAGCTGGGTTGGGTTGGCCCAGTACTTC; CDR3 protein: CASWVGLAQYF
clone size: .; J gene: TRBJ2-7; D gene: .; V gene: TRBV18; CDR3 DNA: TGTGCCAGCTCACTGGGAGGCGAGCAGTACTTC; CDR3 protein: CASSLGGEQYF
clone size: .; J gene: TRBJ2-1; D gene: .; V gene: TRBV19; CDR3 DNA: TGTGCCAGTAGTATCGGCGATCCCTCCTACAATGAGCAGTTCTTC; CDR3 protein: CASSIGDPSYNEQFF
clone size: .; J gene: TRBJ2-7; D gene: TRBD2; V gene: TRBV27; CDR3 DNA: TGTGCCAGCAGTTCCCCTACTAGCGGGAGGGCCGAGCAGTACTTC; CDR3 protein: CASSSPTSGRAEQYF
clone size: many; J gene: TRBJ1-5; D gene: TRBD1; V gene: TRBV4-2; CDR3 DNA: TGTGCCAGCAGCCAAGTTGGGGACAGTTTTCAGCCCCAGCATTTT; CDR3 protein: CASSQVGDSFQPQHF
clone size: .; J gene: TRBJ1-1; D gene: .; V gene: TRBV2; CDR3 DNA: TGTGCCAGCGGTTGGCAGACTAAGAACACTGAAGCTTTCTTT; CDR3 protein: CASGWQTKNTEAFF
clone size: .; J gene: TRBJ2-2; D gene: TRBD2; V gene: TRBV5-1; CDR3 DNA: TGCGCCAGCAGCTTGGTGGCTAGCGGGAGTTTCGGGGAGCTGTTTTTT; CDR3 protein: CASSLVASGSFGELFF
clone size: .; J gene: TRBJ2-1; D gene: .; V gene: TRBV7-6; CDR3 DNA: TGTGCCAGCAGCTCCGATAGCGGATACTCCTACAATGAGCAGTTCTTC; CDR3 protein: CASSSDSGYSYNEQFF
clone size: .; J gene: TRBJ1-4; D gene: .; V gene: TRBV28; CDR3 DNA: TGTGCCAGCGATGAGGGTCAAAACGGCTATGAAAAACTGTTTTTT; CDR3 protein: CASDEGQNGYEKLFF
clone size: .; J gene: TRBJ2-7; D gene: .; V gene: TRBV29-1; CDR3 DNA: TGCAGCGTTGTAATATTGGCTGGATTAACCTACGAGCAGTACTTC; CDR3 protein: CSVVILAGLTYEQYF
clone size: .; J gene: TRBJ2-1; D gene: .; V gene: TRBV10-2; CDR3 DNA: TGCGCCAGCAGACAGGGTATTGAGCAGTTCTTC; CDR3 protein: CASRQGIEQFF
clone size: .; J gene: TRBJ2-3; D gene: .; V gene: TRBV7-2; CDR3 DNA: TGTGCCAGCAGCTCGAAACTAGACGTGGGCACAGATACGCAGTATTTT; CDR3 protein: CASSSKLDVGTDTQYF
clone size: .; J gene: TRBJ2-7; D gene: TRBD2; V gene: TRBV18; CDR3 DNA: TGTGCCAGCTCGCCACGCCTAGCGGGAGGCCTCTCCGAGCAGTACTTC; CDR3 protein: CASSPRLAGGLSEQYF
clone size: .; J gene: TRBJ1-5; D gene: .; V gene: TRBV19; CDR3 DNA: TGTGCCAGTAGAGTACAGGGTGGCAATCAGCCCCAGCATTTT; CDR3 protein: CASRVQGGNQPQHF
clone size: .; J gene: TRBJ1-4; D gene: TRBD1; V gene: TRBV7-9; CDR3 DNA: TGTGCCAGCAGCTTAGGTCCAGGGGGCGAGGAAAAACTGTTTTTT; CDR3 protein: CASSLGPGGEEKLFF
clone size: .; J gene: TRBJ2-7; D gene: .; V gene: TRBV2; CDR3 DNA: TGTGCCAGCAGTGAACAGGTCCCTAAATCCTACGAGCAGTACTTC; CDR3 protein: CASSEQVPKSYEQYF
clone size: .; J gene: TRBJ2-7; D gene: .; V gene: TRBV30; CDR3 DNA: TGTGCCTGGAGTCTCAGGGGCGAGCAGTACTTC; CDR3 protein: CAWSLRGEQYF
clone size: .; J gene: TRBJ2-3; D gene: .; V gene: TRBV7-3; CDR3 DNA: TGTGCCAGCAGCTTATCGGGCGCCACAGATACGCAGTATTTT; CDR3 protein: CASSLSGATDTQYF
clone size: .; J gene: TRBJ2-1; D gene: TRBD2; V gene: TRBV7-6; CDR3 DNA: TGTGCCAGCAGACCAACTAGCGGACAGTACAATGAGCAGTTCTTC; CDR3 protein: CASRPTSGQYNEQFF
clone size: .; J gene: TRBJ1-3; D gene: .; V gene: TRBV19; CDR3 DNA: TGTGCCAGTAGTACTGCCGGGTCGGCAGCCTCTGGAAACACCATATATTTT; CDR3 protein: CASSTAGSAASGNTIYF
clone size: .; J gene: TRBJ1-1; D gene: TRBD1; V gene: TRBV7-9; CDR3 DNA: TGTGCCAGCAGCCCCAAGGACAGGCTGAACACTGAAGCTTTCTTT; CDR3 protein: CASSPKDRLNTEAFF